Listed here are 26 T cell receptor beta chains from one sample, sequenced in a study of blood T cell repertoires in COVID-19. Data came from immunoSEQ multiplex PCR; TCRdb stores just in-frame clones and leaves some out. The sample yields 80,000 to 95,000 clones, roughly 79% seen once. The sequencing sample was made of peripheral blood. The receptor source for this set is a woman of 80 years or more with acute or convalescent COVID-19.

The chain uses TRBV5-8 and TRBJ1-2; 7 bases fit TRBD1. The CDR3 spans 13 residues. V lost 2 bases to trimming and J lost 8 bases; unmatched junction nucleotides: 6. Germline CDR1 reads SGHTS; CDR2 reads YDEGEE. The CDR3 is CASSLDRVHGYTF. CDR3 DNA sequence: TGTGCCAGCAGCTTAGACAGGGTTCACGGCTACACCTTC.

V is TRBV4-2 and J is TRBJ1-1, with D uncertain. CDR3 length: 13 amino acids. The germline V and J ends were trimmed by 0 bases and 4 bases, with 6 bases remaining between them. Germline V gene sequence: CDR1 LGHNA, CDR2 YNFKEQ. CDR3 in amino acids: CASSQEVSTEAFF. CDR3 bases: TGTGCCAGCAGCCAAGAGGTGAGCACTGAAGCTTTCTTT.

V usage is TRBV7-9 and J usage is TRBJ2-1; the D is unclear. Trimming removed 2 bases from V and 0 bases from J, with 8 bases in between. The CDR3 is made up of 15 amino acids. Germline values: CDR1 SEHNR, CDR2 FQNEAQ (reference sequence). The CDR3 DNA reads TGTGCCAGCAGCTTACGGGTGAGCTCCTACAATGAGCAGTTCTTC. It codes for CASSLRVSSYNEQFF.

The chain uses TRBV4-2 and TRBJ2-1, with D unresolved. The germline CDR1 and CDR2 sequences are LGHNA and YNFKEQ. With 3 bases removed from V and 5 bases from J, the gap between germline ends came to 14 bases. CDR3 length equals 15 residues. For the CDR3, the DNA is TGTGCCAGCAGCCACTACCTGGCGGATGACAATGAGCAGTTCTTC. Its protein is CASSHYLADDNEQFF.

The chain carries TRBV30 and TRBJ1-5; perhaps TRBD1 as D (5 bases). V lost 3 bases to trimming and J lost 1 base, with 13 bases between them. CDR1 and CDR2 from the germline V gene are GTSNPN and SVGIG (reference sequence). The CDR3 extends over 15 amino acids. The CDR3 DNA follows: TGTGCCTGGAGCCGCCTAGACAGCAGCAATCAGCCCCAGCATTTT. Its protein product is CAWSRLDSSNQPQHF.

This chain joins TRBV9 and TRBJ2-1; 16 bases are a match to TRBD2. The germline V gene has CDR1 SGDLS and CDR2 YYNGEE. Unmatched junction bases numbered 10, after V lost 2 bases and J lost 8 bases. The CDR3 runs 18 residues. The CDR3 sequence is CASSVGLAGGLSRDEQFF. Here the CDR3 DNA reads TGTGCCAGCAGCGTGGGACTAGCGGGAGGGCTCAGTAGAGATGAGCAGTTCTTC.

This clone was observed a handful of times. The chain couples TRBV10-3 to TRBJ1-3; no definite D call. This CDR3 region has 13 residues. The germline V gene has CDR1 ENHRY and CDR2 SYGVKD. V was cut by 8 bases and J by 4 bases, with 12 bases left in between. The DNA of the CDR3 is TGTGCCATCCGGGTCATGGAGGGAAACACCATATATTTT. It codes for CAIRVMEGNTIYF.

This clone was seen only a few times. The rearrangement links TRBV4-1 to TRBJ2-7, with 9 nucleotides matching TRBD2. Germline CDR1 is MGHRA and CDR2 is YSYEKL. The CDR3 runs 17 residues. V gave up 0 bases and J gave up 5 bases; unmatched junction bases: 11. CDR3 in DNA: TGCGCCAGCAGCCAAGATTTAGTAGCGGGAGCTCGGAACGAGCAGTACTTC. It yields the protein CASSQDLVAGARNEQYF.

The rearrangement joins TRBV5-4 to TRBJ2-3, with D uncertain. CDR3 size: 14 residues. Trimming shortened V by 3 bases and J by 6 bases, and 14 bases separated the two germline ends. Germline V gene data show CDR1 as SGHNT and CDR2 as YYREEE (reference sequence). This CDR3 is CASSSLRNWDTQYF. The DNA for the CDR3 is TGTGCCAGCAGCTCGCTGCGTAATTGGGATACGCAGTATTTT.

This chain joins TRBV29-1 and TRBJ1-1, with D maybe TRBD1 (6 bases). This CDR3 region has 12 residues. Germline values: CDR1 SQVTM, CDR2 ANQGSEA. Trimming took off 6 bases at V and 3 bases at J, with 11 bases between the two ends. The DNA for the CDR3 is TGCAGCGTCAACGACAGGCACACTGAAGCTTTCTTT. Amino acids: CSVNDRHTEAFF.

J is TRBJ2-7 and V is TRBV27; 7 bases map to TRBD1. Germline V gives CDR1 MNHEY, CDR2 SMNVEV (reference sequence). Trimming at V came to 6 bases and at J to 3 bases, leaving 17 bases not matched to a gene. The CDR3 contains 17 residues. The CDR3 DNA reads as TGTGCCAGCAGAAGATTAAGTTTAGGGACAGCAAACTACGAGCAGTACTTC. Protein: CASRRLSLGTANYEQYF.

This clone was detected a few times. The chain recombines TRBV29-1 with TRBJ1-1; possible D gene TRBD1, 6 bases. Germline V lookup: CDR1 SQVTM, CDR2 ANQGSEA. Deletions cut 0 bases from V and 2 bases from J, with 10 bases between. The CDR3 is 14 amino acids. The CDR3 sequence is CSVEEQGINTEAFF. The DNA for the CDR3 is TGCAGCGTTGAAGAGCAGGGGATTAACACTGAAGCTTTCTTT.

The chain employs TRBV5-1 and TRBJ1-3; D is possibly TRBD1 (5 bases). Germline CDR1 SGHRS, CDR2 YFSETQ. The CDR3 consists of 14 residues. Trimming shortened V by 2 bases and J by 1 base, and 7 bases separated the two germline ends. CDR3 region: CASSLQASGNTIYF. DNA for the CDR3: TGCGCCAGCAGCTTACAGGCATCTGGAAACACCATATATTTT.

The rearrangement links TRBV7-9 to TRBJ1-2; no clear D gene. Trimming took 5 bases from V and 1 from J, leaving 20 bases between them. The germline V gene has CDR1 SEHNR and CDR2 FQNEAQ (reference sequence). This CDR3 is 17 amino acids long. CDR3 amino acids: CASSPFLVSIFNYGYTF. In DNA form, the CDR3 reads TGTGCCAGCAGCCCGTTTCTTGTGTCTATCTTTAACTATGGCTACACCTTC.

The rearrangement links TRBV18 to TRBJ2-3, with 8 bases lining up with TRBD2. Germline assignment: CDR1 KGHSH and CDR2 LQKENI. The CDR3 runs 14 residues. V shed 0 bases and J 4 bases; nucleotides not matched to a gene: 0. The CDR3 region has the DNA TGTGCCAGCTCACCACCAGCGGGGGCAGATACGCAGTATTTT. It translates to CASSPPAGADTQYF.

This chain connects TRBV28 to TRBJ2-5; TRBD1 is a possible D gene (6 bases). V was clipped by 7 bases and J by 5 bases, with 11 bases between them. CDR3 size: 12 residues. CDR1 and CDR2 from the germline V gene are MDHEN and SYDVKM. Here the CDR3 reads CASKQGYETQYF. CDR3 sequence (DNA): TGTGCCAGCAAACAGGGATACGAGACCCAGTACTTC.

In this sample, this clone turned up many times. This chain connects TRBV27 to TRBJ2-2; maybe TRBD1 (7 bases). The V gene lost 4 bases and the J gene lost 7 bases, with 16 bases spanning the gap. The CDR3 consists of 15 residues. CDR1 and CDR2 from the germline V gene are MNHEY and SMNVEV (reference sequence). DNA of the CDR3: TGTGCCAGCAGTTCGGCGGCCCAGGGGGGCGGGGAGCTGTTTTTT. Residues: CASSSAAQGGGELFF.

The rearrangement joins TRBV7-3 to TRBJ1-2, with a possible D match to TRBD1 (5 bases). The V end was cut by 0 bases, the J end by 7 bases, with 18 bases between. This CDR3 region has 16 residues. Germline CDR1 and CDR2: SGHTA and FQGTGA. The CDR3 loop reads CASSLTSQGMGSGYTF. DNA for the CDR3: TGTGCCAGCAGCTTAACATCTCAGGGTATGGGTTCTGGCTACACCTTC.

This clone occurred a few times. The chain combines TRBV19 with TRBJ2-6, with D hard to call. The V gene's germline CDR1 is LNHDA and CDR2 SQIVND (reference sequence). Trimming removed 3 bases from V and 2 bases from J, with 8 bases in between. The CDR3 has 15 amino acids. This CDR3 is CASSIPGAGANVLTF. DNA of the CDR3: TGTGCCAGTAGTATTCCAGGCGCTGGGGCCAACGTCCTGACTTTC. Full variable domain (remainder filled in from reference TRBV19 and TRBJ2-6): DGGITQSPKYLFRKEGQNVTLSCEQNLNHDAMYWYRQDPGQGLRLIYYSQIVNDFQKGDIAEGYSVSREKKESFPLTVTSAQKNPTAFYLCASSIPGAGANVLTFGAGSRLTVL.

V is TRBV11-3 and J is TRBJ2-7; D may be TRBD1 (6 bases). V was trimmed by 3 bases and J by 5 bases, leaving 17 bases between them. The CDR3 length is 15 residues. Looked up from germline, CDR1 is SGHNT and CDR2 is YENEEA. For the CDR3, the DNA is TGTGCCAGCAGCTTGGGAGACAGGAAAACGGACGAGCAGTACTTC. Residues: CASSLGDRKTDEQYF.

This rearrangement joins TRBV19 to TRBJ2-1, with TRBD1 identical over 8 bases. The CDR3 is made up of 14 amino acids. CDR1 and CDR2 from the germline V gene are LNHDA and SQIVND (reference sequence). The trim removed 6 bases at V and 6 bases at J, leaving 7 bases unmatched. The CDR3 DNA sequence: TGTGCCAGTAGCTGGGGACAGGCTCCCAATGAGCAGTTCTTC. This codes for CASSWGQAPNEQFF.

The chain links TRBV2 to TRBJ2-7; perhaps TRBD1 as D (6 bases). The CDR3 is 14 amino acids. Trimming stripped 5 bases from V and 7 bases from J, with 18 bases between. Per germline, CDR1 SNHLY and CDR2 FYNNEI. CDR3 region: CASSRTALPGEQYF. The CDR3, as DNA: TGTGCCAGCAGTCGGACAGCCTTACCTGGTGAGCAGTACTTC.

There are a few counts of this clone. The chain carries TRBV15 and TRBJ2-3; TRBD2 matches 7 bases. The germline CDR1 and CDR2 sequences are LNHNV and YYDKDF (reference sequence). The CDR3 extends over 20 amino acids. V lost 5 bases and J lost 4; bases outside the gene matches: 24. The CDR3 region is CATSETFFGGRRGKADTQYF. CDR3 in DNA: TGTGCCACCAGCGAAACATTCTTCGGGGGGAGGCGGGGGAAGGCAGATACGCAGTATTTT. Variable domain in full (rest from reference TRBV15 and TRBJ2-3): DAMVIQNPRYQVTQFGKPVTLSCSQTLNHNVMYWYQQKSSQAPKLLFHYYDKDFNNEADTPDNFQSRRPNTSFCFLDIRSPGLGDTAMYLCATSETFFGGRRGKADTQYFGPGTRLTVL.

V is TRBV18 and J is TRBJ1-1, with D maybe TRBD1 (5 bases). V dropped 6 bases and J dropped 1 base, with 12 bases sitting between them. Per germline, CDR1 KGHSH and CDR2 LQKENI. The CDR3 runs 14 residues. CDR3 coding DNA: TGTGCCAGCTCCGCGACAGACGAGAACACTGAAGCTTTCTTT. This translates into CASSATDENTEAFF.

A word on this clone: The junction differs from germline at one of its ends, possibly a read error. V usage is TRBV29-1 and J usage is TRBJ1-4; D unresolved. Germline CDR1 reads SQVTM; CDR2 reads ANQGSEA. The CDR3 has 12 amino acids. The CDR3 DNA reads TGCAGCGTTGAAGCTACTGGAGGGTCTGGGATTTTT. It yields the protein CSVEATGGSGIF.

Here the CDR3 DNA reads TGTGCCAGCAGCCAGTGGGACGCGGGGTACGAGCAGTACTTC. Its protein is CASSQWDAGYEQYF. J is TRBJ2-7 and V is TRBV4-2; a weak D match, TRBD2 (6 bases). CDR1 and CDR2 (germline): LGHNA, YNFKEQ. The V end was cut by 3 bases, the J end by 4 bases, with 13 bases between. This CDR3 has 14 amino acids.